The 20 T cell receptor beta chains below all came from one sample that was sequenced in a study of blood T cell repertoires in COVID-19. Method: immunoSEQ multiplex PCR; TCRdb's copy keeps in-frame clones and lacks some. The repertoire holds 190,000 or so clones, with 85% to 90% as singletons. The material sequenced was peripheral blood. These receptors all stem from a man in his fifties or sixties with acute or convalescent COVID-19.

J is TRBJ1-6 and V is TRBV10-3, with TRBD1 matching 7 bases. The junction had 5 bases not matched to a gene; V was cut back by 0 bases and J by 9 bases. The CDR3 totals 15 residues. Per the germline V gene, CDR1 is ENHRY and CDR2 is SYGVKD. The CDR3 protein is CAISESEGGGSPLHF. The CDR3 nucleotides are TGTGCCATCAGTGAGTCGGAAGGGGGCGGTTCACCCCTCCACTTT.

The chain is built from TRBV10-3 and TRBJ2-2; TRBD2 is a possible D gene (5 bases). The CDR3 sequence is 13 residues long. V was cut by 0 bases and J by 6 bases, with 5 bases left in between. The V gene's germline CDR1 is ENHRY and CDR2 SYGVKD. The CDR3 spells CAISESGAGELFF. As DNA, the CDR3 is TGTGCCATCAGTGAGTCCGGGGCCGGGGAGCTGTTTTTT.

The V and J genes are TRBV6-1 and TRBJ2-3; D uncertain. This CDR3 has 14 residues. The germline gives CDR1 MNHNS, CDR2 SASEGT. Trimming stripped 2 bases from V and 6 bases from J, with 12 bases between. The CDR3 is CASSETWSRDTQYF. The CDR3 DNA follows: TGTGCCAGCAGTGAAACGTGGTCGCGGGATACGCAGTATTTT.

The rearrangement joins TRBV30 to TRBJ2-7; 10 nucleotides line up with TRBD2. The V gene end was trimmed by 1 base and the J gene end by 1 base; junction bases not matched to a gene: 10. This CDR3 is 17 amino acids long. The germline gives CDR1 GTSNPN, CDR2 SVGIG (reference sequence). CDR3: CAWSASWTSGQSYEQYF. DNA of the CDR3: TGTGCCTGGAGTGCGTCTTGGACTAGCGGCCAATCCTACGAGCAGTACTTC.

CDR3 protein: CASSLWGLRSGNEQFF. DNA of the CDR3: TGTGCCAGCAGCTTGTGGGGCTTGCGTTCAGGCAATGAGCAGTTCTTC. The chain carries TRBV7-2 and TRBJ2-1; D may be TRBD1 (5 bases). CDR3 length: 16 residues. The V end was cut by 3 bases, the J end by 6 bases, with 18 bases between. Looked up from germline, CDR1 is SGHTA and CDR2 is FQGNSA.

V gene TRBV19 combines with J gene TRBJ1-2; 7 nucleotides line up with TRBD1. The length of the CDR3 is 15 residues. CDR1 and CDR2 from the germline V gene are LNHDA and SQIVND (reference sequence). V dropped 2 bases and J dropped 0; count of bases not matched to a gene: 3. CDR3 region: CASSIFGTANYGYTF. The CDR3 nucleotides are TGTGCCAGTAGTATATTCGGGACAGCTAACTATGGCTACACCTTC. Complete variable domain (other parts from reference TRBV19 and TRBJ1-2): DGGITQSPKYLFRKEGQNVTLSCEQNLNHDAMYWYRQDPGQGLRLIYYSQIVNDFQKGDIAEGYSVSREKKESFPLTVTSAQKNPTAFYLCASSIFGTANYGYTFGSGTRLTVV.

J is TRBJ2-7 and V is TRBV6-6; the match to TRBD2 covers 8 bases. CDR3 size: 14 residues. Trimming at V came to 7 bases and at J to 3 bases, leaving 8 bases not matched to a gene. Germline V lookup: CDR1 MNHNY, CDR2 SVGAGI (reference sequence). CDR3 sequence: CASTTSAGGYEQYF. The CDR3 bases are TGTGCCAGCACCACGAGTGCGGGAGGCTACGAGCAGTACTTC.

This sequence joins TRBV4-1 and TRBJ1-3, with TRBD1 matching 8 bases. V shed 2 bases and J 2 bases; nucleotides not matched to a gene: 5. There are 16 residues in the CDR3. From germline, CDR1 is MGHRA and CDR2 YSYEKL. In DNA form, the CDR3 reads TGCGCCAGCAGCCAACCAAGGACAGGGACTGGAAACACCATATATTTT. It specifies CASSQPRTGTGNTIYF.

The rearrangement links TRBV10-1 to TRBJ1-2, with D tentatively TRBD1 (5 bases). Per the germline V gene, CDR1 is WNHNN and CDR2 is SYGVQD (reference sequence). The V end lost 3 bases, the J end lost 3 bases, and 20 bases lay between the germline ends. The CDR3 loop spans 17 amino acids. The CDR3 DNA sequence: TGCGCCAGCAGTGACCAGACCGGGACTCAGAGGGACTATGGCTACACCTTC. Its translation is CASSDQTGTQRDYGYTF.

The gene calls are TRBV5-1 and TRBJ1-4; weak D call: TRBD1 (6 bases). Germline CDR1 and CDR2: SGHRS and YFSETQ. CDR3 length: 14 amino acids. Trimming removed 8 bases from V and 4 bases from J, with 15 bases in between. CDR3 loop: CASSRRGNNEKLFF. The CDR3 region has the DNA TGCGCCAGTAGCCGCAGGGGAAATAATGAAAAACTGTTTTTT.

This chain joins TRBV6-5 and TRBJ2-5, with D possibly being TRBD1 (5 bases). The CDR3 spans 14 residues. From germline, CDR1 is MNHEY and CDR2 SVGAGI. V shed 0 bases and J shed 3 bases, with 8 bases lying between them. CDR3 residues: CASSYSYRKETQYF. The CDR3 DNA reads as TGTGCCAGCAGTTACTCTTACAGGAAAGAGACCCAGTACTTC.

The chain employs TRBV9 and TRBJ1-2; 9 nucleotides align to TRBD1. V shed 4 bases, J shed 7 bases, and the junction held 11 bases outside the gene matches. The CDR3 is 15 amino acids. Germline assignment: CDR1 SGDLS and CDR2 YYNGEE. CDR3 region: CASSPSSGTGIGYTF. DNA of the CDR3: TGTGCCAGCAGCCCATCCTCCGGGACAGGGATTGGCTACACCTTC.

This rearrangement joins TRBV7-3 to TRBJ2-1; 14 positions match TRBD2. Per the germline V gene, CDR1 is SGHTA and CDR2 is FQGTGA. This CDR3 has 15 amino acids. The V segment lost 5 bases and the J segment 6 bases; nucleotides outside the gene matches: 3. CDR3 sequence reads: CASSPGTSGGNEQFF. CDR3 in DNA: TGTGCCAGCAGCCCGGGGACTAGCGGGGGCAATGAGCAGTTCTTC. The full variable domain, in which reference TRBV7-3 and TRBJ2-1 provide the parts outside the CDR3, is GAGVSQTPSNKVTEKGKYVELRCDPISGHTALYWYRQSLGQGPEFLIYFQGTGAADDSGLPNDRFFAVRPEGSVSTLKIQRTERGDSAVYLCASSPGTSGGNEQFFGPGTRLTVL.

CDR3 DNA sequence: TGCGCCAGCTCCACCGGGACAGGGGGCTATGAGCAGTTCTTC. Residues: CASSTGTGGYEQFF. V and J are TRBV5-1 and TRBJ2-1; 12 nucleotides agree with TRBD1. CDR3 length: 14 amino acids. The junction had 7 bases not matched to a gene; V was cut back by 7 bases and J by 8 bases. Germline CDR1 SGHRS, CDR2 YFSETQ.

The chain joins TRBV19 to TRBJ2-6; 13 nucleotides align to TRBD2. Germline V gene sequence: CDR1 LNHDA, CDR2 SQIVND (reference sequence). V lost 3 bases and J lost 2; bases outside the gene matches: 4. CDR3 size: 18 residues. CDR3 amino acids: CASSIAGLAGAGANVLTF. The CDR3 DNA reads TGTGCCAGTAGTATCGCCGGACTAGCGGGAGCTGGGGCCAACGTCCTGACTTTC.

V is TRBV28 and J is TRBJ2-1; 9 bases are a match to TRBD2. Germline trimming cut 1 base from V and 0 bases from J; bases unmatched to any gene: 4. Germline assignment: CDR1 MDHEN and CDR2 SYDVKM. The CDR3 is 17 residues long. CDR3 residues: CASSLSRLADSYNEQFF. DNA for the CDR3: TGTGCCAGCAGTTTATCGCGACTAGCGGACTCCTACAATGAGCAGTTCTTC. The full variable domain, completed using reference TRBV28 and TRBJ2-1, is DVKVTQSSRYLVKRTGEKVFLECVQDMDHENMFWYRQDPGLGLRLIYFSYDVKMKEKGDIPEGYSVSREKKERFSLILESASTNQTSMYLCASSLSRLADSYNEQFFGPGTRLTVL.

The chain uses TRBV6-2 or TRBV6-3 and TRBJ2-7, with 12 bases fitting TRBD2. J was trimmed by 5 bases and V by 5 bases; bases with no gene match: 4. From germline, CDR1 is MNHEY and CDR2 SVGEGT. This CDR3 contains 14 residues. CDR3 in DNA: TGTGCCAGCAGTCTAGCGGGGGGGCAGCACGAGCAGTACGTC. Amino acids: CASSLAGGQHEQYV.

This rearrangement joins TRBV7-2 to TRBJ2-2, with TRBD1 matching over 8 bases. The CDR3 runs 14 residues. After removal of 1 base from V and 5 bases from J, the junction contained 0 bases not matched to a gene. In germline, CDR1 is SGHTA, CDR2 FQGNSA. CDR3 in amino acids: CASSLGTGTGELFF. The CDR3 DNA is TGTGCCAGCAGCTTAGGGACAGGGACCGGGGAGCTGTTTTTT.

The chain has TRBV29-1 and TRBJ2-7; 7 bases are a match to TRBD1. After removal of 3 bases from V and 1 base from J, the junction contained 3 bases not matched to a gene. The germline CDR1 and CDR2 sequences are SQVTM and ANQGSEA. The CDR3 runs 13 residues. CDR3 coding DNA: TGCAGCGTTGATACAGGGGATTCCTACGAGCAGTACTTC. It encodes CSVDTGDSYEQYF.

The chain joins TRBV19 to TRBJ2-3; D gene ambiguous. V was shortened by 0 bases and J by 0 bases, with 7 bases between the two germline ends. This CDR3 contains 15 residues. From germline, CDR1 is LNHDA and CDR2 SQIVND (reference sequence). CDR3: CASSIEPRSTDTQYF. The CDR3 DNA sequence: TGTGCCAGTAGTATAGAGCCGCGGAGCACAGATACGCAGTATTTT. Together with reference TRBV19 and TRBJ2-3, the CDR3 gives the full variable domain: DGGITQSPKYLFRKEGQNVTLSCEQNLNHDAMYWYRQDPGQGLRLIYYSQIVNDFQKGDIAEGYSVSREKKESFPLTVTSAQKNPTAFYLCASSIEPRSTDTQYFGPGTRLTVL.